The 32 T cell receptor beta chains presented below share a single source sample, sequenced in a study of cytomegalovirus exposure and HLA in healthy donors. Both 60 Vbeta primers and 13 Jbeta primers went into the PCR. Here immunoSEQ multiplex PCR was the method, and the copy in TCRdb shows in-frame clones only, minus some. The repertoire holds under 150,000 clones, with around 80% as singletons. Material: PBMCs. The receptors shown here come from a male donor in good health and CMV-seronegative.

The chain carries TRBV7-9 and TRBJ1-1; D is uncertain. The germline V gene has CDR1 SEHNR and CDR2 FQNEAQ (reference sequence). V lost 1 base to trimming and J lost 10 bases, with 10 bases between them. The CDR3 has 12 residues. CDR3 in amino acids: CASSLGAEGAFF. The CDR3 DNA follows: TGTGCCAGCAGCTTAGGTGCGGAAGGAGCTTTCTTT. Based on the CDR3 plus reference TRBV7-9 and TRBJ1-1, the full variable domain is DTGVSQNPRHKITKRGQNVTFRCDPISEHNRLYWYRQTLGQGPEFLTYFQNEAQLEKSRLLSDRFSAERPKGSFSTLEIQRTEQGDSAMYLCASSLGAEGAFFGQGTRLTVV.

The chain carries TRBV21-1 and TRBJ2-7; TRBD2 is taken as the D call from the table, unchecked against the DNA. TRBV21-1 is recorded as a pseudogene. The CDR3 totals 14 residues. The CDR3 spells CASSTVPRGYEQYF. The CDR3, as DNA: TGTGCCAGCAGTACGGTTCCGAGAGGGTACGAGCAGTACTTC.

This rearrangement joins TRBV19 to TRBJ2-7; 8 bases map to TRBD1. The trim removed 3 bases at V and 3 bases at J, leaving 7 bases unmatched. CDR1 and CDR2 from the germline V gene are LNHDA and SQIVND (reference sequence). This CDR3 is built from 15 residues. CDR3 amino acids: CASSIAMDRDYEQYF. CDR3 nucleotide sequence: TGTGCCAGTAGTATCGCTATGGACAGGGACTACGAGCAGTACTTC.

This chain uses TRBV5-1 with TRBJ2-1, with unresolved D. Germline CDR1 is SGHRS and CDR2 is YFSETQ. The CDR3 covers 14 residues. V dropped 0 bases and J dropped 4 bases, with 8 bases sitting between them. The CDR3 loop is CASSLAEVYNEQFF. The DNA of the CDR3 is TGCGCCAGCAGCTTGGCCGAGGTTTACAATGAGCAGTTCTTC. The full variable domain, with the rest looked up from reference TRBV5-1 and TRBJ2-1, is KAGVTQTPRYLIKTRGQQVTLSCSPISGHRSVSWYQQTPGQGLQFLFEYFSETQRNKGNFPGRFSGRQFSNSRSEMNVSTLELGDSALYLCASSLAEVYNEQFFGPGTRLTVL.

The rearrangement uses TRBV6-1 and TRBJ2-5; 8 bases map to TRBD1. The J call is doubtful: the DNA matches TRBJ2-7 better. Germline loops: CDR1 MNHNS, CDR2 SASEGT. CDR3 length: 15 amino acids. The CDR3 loop reads CASSQDRDPAYEQYF. CDR3 nucleotide sequence: TGTGCCAGCAGTCAGGACAGGGACCCCGCCTACGAGCAGTACTTC.

The chain employs TRBV7-2 and TRBJ1-6; 7 nucleotides match TRBD1. The CDR3 totals 15 residues. The J segment lost 6 bases and the V segment lost 3 bases, leaving 5 bases of the junction unmatched. The germline CDR1 and CDR2 sequences are SGHTA and FQGNSA. DNA for the CDR3: TGTGCCAGCAGCTTTCGCCGGGACAGTAATTCACCCCTCCACTTT. It encodes CASSFRRDSNSPLHF.

This rearrangement joins TRBV4-3 to TRBJ1-2, with 7 bases fitting TRBD1. After removal of 1 base from V and 3 bases from J, the junction contained 8 bases not matched to a gene. This CDR3 has 16 residues. In germline, CDR1 is LGHNA, CDR2 YSLEER. The DNA for the CDR3 is TGCGCCAGCAGCCAAGCGGGTACAGGGGTTTACTATGGCTACACCTTC. Translating it yields CASSQAGTGVYYGYTF.

V is TRBV15 and J is TRBJ1-5, with D possibly matching TRBD1 (5 bases). The CDR3 runs 15 residues. Trimming removed 5 bases from V and 3 bases from J, with 14 bases in between. CDR1 is LNHNV, CDR2 YYDKDF, per germline (reference sequence). In nucleotides, the CDR3 is TGTGCCACCAGCCCCGATGGCAGGGACAATCAGCCCCAGCATTTT. Translated, it gives CATSPDGRDNQPQHF.

The sample holds a few counts of this clone. This chain uses TRBV5-4 with TRBJ1-1; TRBD1 is a possible D gene (5 bases). Trimming stripped 3 bases from V and 2 bases from J, with 14 bases between. Germline loops: CDR1 SGHNT, CDR2 YYREEE (reference sequence). The length of the CDR3 is 15 residues. CDR3: CASSSVGGGNTEAFF. The CDR3 DNA reads TGTGCCAGCAGCTCGGTGGGGGGAGGCAACACTGAAGCTTTCTTT.

The chain combines TRBV10-3 with TRBJ1-4; TRBD1 is a possible D gene (5 bases). The CDR3 covers 12 residues. V lost 3 bases and J lost 7, with 6 bases in between. CDR1 is ENHRY and CDR2 is SYGVKD in the germline V gene. The CDR3 sequence: CAISEQAEKLFF. CDR3 coding DNA: TGTGCCATCAGTGAACAGGCTGAAAAACTGTTTTTT.

The chain uses TRBV7-9 and TRBJ1-6, with 8 nucleotides matching TRBD1. CDR3 length: 15 amino acids. Looked up from germline, CDR1 is SEHNR and CDR2 is FQNEAQ (reference sequence). With 5 bases clipped from V and 7 bases from J, the junction kept 7 bases outside the gene matches. The DNA for the CDR3 is TGTGCCAGCAGCCAAAGTACAGGGGGGAATTCACCCCTCCACTTT. This sequence encodes CASSQSTGGNSPLHF.

This rearrangement joins TRBV29-1 to TRBJ2-2; D is possibly TRBD2 (7 bases). Trimming left V 6 bases short and J 6 bases short, with 29 bases between. The CDR3 is made up of 18 amino acids. CDR1 SQVTM and CDR2 ANQGSEA come from the germline V gene. The CDR3 DNA is TGCAGCGTGGGGACCCGGACGCTCGGCGGGGAGGGGGCCGGGGAGCTGTTTTTT. Its protein is CSVGTRTLGGEGAGELFF.

A few counts support this clone. The chain joins TRBV7-2 to TRBJ1-2; TRBD1 matches at 8 bases. Unmatched junction bases numbered 5, after V lost 0 bases and J lost 14 bases. Germline values: CDR1 SGHTA, CDR2 FQGNSA. This CDR3 spans 12 amino acids. In nucleotides, the CDR3 is TGTGCCAGCAGCTTAGCGGACAGGGATGGAACCTTC. This gives the protein CASSLADRDGTF.

This clone was recorded a few times. The rearrangement uses TRBV5-4 and TRBJ2-7, with D perhaps matching TRBD2 (5 bases). CDR3 size: 13 residues. V was clipped by 2 bases and J by 4 bases, with 10 bases between them. Germline values: CDR1 SGHNT, CDR2 YYREEE (reference sequence). CDR3 sequence (DNA): TGTGCCAGCAGCTTCGGAGGCAATTACGAGCAGTACTTC. Translated: CASSFGGNYEQYF. Full variable domain (remainder filled in from reference TRBV5-4 and TRBJ2-7): ETGVTQSPTHLIKTRGQQVTLRCSSQSGHNTVSWYQQALGQGPQFIFQYYREEENGRGNFPPRFSGLQFPNYSSELNVNALELDDSALYLCASSFGGNYEQYFGPGTRLTVT.

This chain uses TRBV30 with TRBJ2-7, with 10 bases fitting TRBD2. With 8 bases clipped from V and 0 bases from J, the junction kept 4 bases outside the gene matches. The CDR3 is 13 residues long. Germline values: CDR1 GTSNPN, CDR2 SVGIG (reference sequence). Here the CDR3 reads CAGGLADSYEQYF. The CDR3 DNA reads TGTGCCGGCGGACTAGCGGACTCCTACGAGCAGTACTTC.

This clone was found a few times. The gene calls are TRBV18 and TRBJ1-6; D is uncertain. This CDR3 is 15 amino acids long. Trimming left V 1 base short and J 7 bases short, with 11 bases between. Germline CDR1 and CDR2: KGHSH and LQKENI. The DNA for the CDR3 is TGTGCCAGCTCACCACTTGCAATCGCGAATTCACCCCTCCACTTT. It codes for CASSPLAIANSPLHF.

This CDR3 reads CASSINPGQGPPSYGYTF. CDR3 bases: TGTGCCAGCAGCATAAACCCGGGACAGGGGCCGCCCAGCTATGGCTACACCTTC. This chain joins TRBV7-9 and TRBJ1-2; TRBD1 agrees at 10 bases. CDR1 SEHNR and CDR2 FQNEAQ come from the germline V gene (reference sequence). The CDR3 spans 18 residues. V shed 5 bases, J shed 4 bases, and the junction held 16 bases outside the gene matches.

To note about this clone: The junction and the germline gene differ at one end; a read error may be behind it. The chain is built from TRBV5-1 and TRBJ2-5; D gene ambiguous. The CDR3 consists of 14 residues. Germline CDR1 reads SGHRS; CDR2 reads YFSETQ. CDR3 sequence: CASSLMNNQEAQYF. The CDR3 region has the DNA TGCGCCAGCAGCTTGATGAACAATCAAGAGGCCCAGTACTTC.

This clone was counted between two and nine times. This rearrangement joins TRBV30 to TRBJ1-1; D ambiguous. The CDR3 loop spans 13 amino acids. The germline V gene has CDR1 GTSNPN and CDR2 SVGIG (reference sequence). Trimming shortened V by 0 bases and J by 5 bases, and 10 bases separated the two germline ends. For the CDR3, the DNA is TGTGCCTGGAGTGTCTCCCTTACAACTGAAGCTTTCTTT. This translates into CAWSVSLTTEAFF. The full variable domain, its missing parts supplied by reference TRBV30 and TRBJ1-1, is SQTIHQWPATLVQPVGSPLSLECTVEGTSNPNLYWYRQAAGRGLQLLFYSVGIGQISSEVPQNLSASRPQDRQFILSSKKLLLSDSGFYLCAWSVSLTTEAFFGQGTRLTVV.

V gene TRBV2 combines with J gene TRBJ1-2; D is uncertain. Trimming pared 7 bases from V and 1 base from J, leaving 13 bases between. The CDR3 has 14 amino acids. The germline CDR1 and CDR2 sequences are SNHLY and FYNNEI. CDR3 sequence (DNA): TGTGCCAGCAAAGGAGCGGGCAGTAACTATGGCTACACCTTC. This translates into CASKGAGSNYGYTF.

The chain uses TRBV19 and TRBJ1-2; D uncertain. There are 13 residues in the CDR3. The germline V and J ends were trimmed by 4 bases and 8 bases, with 14 bases remaining between them. Germline CDR1 LNHDA, CDR2 SQIVND (reference sequence). CDR3 nucleotide sequence: TGTGCCAGTAGTAGGGAGTCCGACGGAGGCTACACCTTC. As protein: CASSRESDGGYTF.

This clone was observed a single time. V and J are TRBV5-4 and TRBJ1-5, with 10 bases aligning to TRBD1. The germline CDR1 and CDR2 sequences are SGHNT and YYREEE (reference sequence). V was pared by 7 bases and J by 6 bases, with 7 bases of the junction left unmatched. This CDR3 is 14 amino acids long. The CDR3 reads CASQKDRGFQPQHF. Here the CDR3 DNA reads TGTGCCAGCCAAAAGGACAGGGGGTTTCAGCCCCAGCATTTT.

Worth noting for this clone: One junction end does not reproduce the germline sequence, and a read error may be involved. This chain links TRBV7-9 with TRBJ1-4, with a tentative D call TRBD1 (5 bases). Germline-derived CDR1 and CDR2 are SEHNR and FQNEAQ (reference sequence). The CDR3 extends over 16 amino acids. CDR3: CSSSPPPGRVGEKLFF. CDR3 nucleotide sequence: TGTTCCAGCAGCCCCCCCCCGGGCAGGGTTGGTGAAAAACTGTTTTTT.

The chain couples TRBV27 to TRBJ1-2; D might be TRBD1 (5 bases). Trimming pared 8 bases from V and 0 bases from J, leaving 16 bases between. Germline CDR1 MNHEY, CDR2 SMNVEV (reference sequence). The CDR3 length is 15 residues. The CDR3 DNA reads TGTGCCAGCTCCACGGGCCCGGGGGCTAACTATGGCTACACCTTC. Its protein product is CASSTGPGANYGYTF.

The genes are TRBV5-1 and TRBJ2-3, with D tentatively TRBD2 (6 bases). The V end was cut by 1 base, the J end by 5 bases, with 11 bases between. The CDR3 length is 14 residues. Germline assignment: CDR1 SGHRS and CDR2 YFSETQ. The CDR3 DNA sequence: TGCGCCAGCAGCTTGTCTAGCGCTAGAGATACGCAGTATTTT. It codes for CASSLSSARDTQYF.

The V call is TRBV5-1, the J call TRBJ2-6; D ambiguous. Germline V gives CDR1 SGHRS, CDR2 YFSETQ. Trimming shortened V by 3 bases and J by 0 bases, and 16 bases separated the two germline ends. This CDR3 contains 18 residues. The CDR3 DNA reads as TGCGCCAGCAGCTGGAGAGTGGCTGAGCTCTCTGGGGCCAACGTCCTGACTTTC. Translating it yields CASSWRVAELSGANVLTF. The full variable domain, completed using reference TRBV5-1 and TRBJ2-6, is KAGVTQTPRYLIKTRGQQVTLSCSPISGHRSVSWYQQTPGQGLQFLFEYFSETQRNKGNFPGRFSGRQFSNSRSEMNVSTLELGDSALYLCASSWRVAELSGANVLTFGAGSRLTVL.

This clone turned up a few times. The rearrangement links TRBV29-1 to TRBJ2-7, with TRBD2 as a possible D gene (7 bases). Germline assignment: CDR1 SQVTM and CDR2 ANQGSEA. This CDR3 has 15 amino acids. Trimming removed 6 bases from V and 3 bases from J, with 21 bases in between. Here the CDR3 DNA reads TGCAGCGTGAGCCCCCTGGGGGGGGGCGACTACGAGCAGTACTTC. It specifies CSVSPLGGGDYEQYF.

In DNA, the CDR3 is TGTGCCAGCAGCTTACAGGGGTCAAGGACTTCCGAGCAGTACTTC. It encodes CASSLQGSRTSEQYF. This chain joins TRBV7-6 and TRBJ2-7, with D perhaps TRBD1 (6 bases). Germline CDR1 reads SGHVS; CDR2 reads FNYEAQ. This CDR3 has 15 residues. The V end lost 2 bases, the J end lost 6 bases, and 17 bases lay between the germline ends.

The chain links TRBV11-2 to TRBJ2-1, with a tentative D call TRBD1 (6 bases). Germline V lookup: CDR1 SGHAT, CDR2 FQNNGV. Trimming left V 2 bases short and J 7 bases short, with 18 bases between. This CDR3 is 16 amino acids long. The CDR3 DNA sequence: TGTGCCAGCAGCTTACGAGGGGCAGGGGTGCCGAATGAGCAGTTCTTC. Protein sequence: CASSLRGAGVPNEQFF.

This chain connects TRBV19 to TRBJ1-2; TRBD1 matches 7 bases. Germline V gene data show CDR1 as LNHDA and CDR2 as SQIVND (reference sequence). The CDR3 sequence is 14 residues long. J gave up 4 bases and V 6 bases, and 8 bases lay outside the gene matches. DNA of the CDR3: TGTGCCAGTAGCACGGGACAGTCGCTCTATGGCTACACCTTC. Translating gives CASSTGQSLYGYTF. The whole variable domain, filled in from reference TRBV19 and TRBJ1-2, reads DGGITQSPKYLFRKEGQNVTLSCEQNLNHDAMYWYRQDPGQGLRLIYYSQIVNDFQKGDIAEGYSVSREKKESFPLTVTSAQKNPTAFYLCASSTGQSLYGYTFGSGTRLTVV.

J is TRBJ1-5 and V is TRBV5-5; 7 bases line up with TRBD1. J was trimmed by 6 bases and V by 0 bases; bases with no gene match: 6. The CDR3 loop spans 15 amino acids. The germline V gene has CDR1 SGHKS and CDR2 YYEKEE (reference sequence). The CDR3 here is CASSLGQGLGQPQHF. Written as DNA, the CDR3 is TGTGCCAGCAGCTTGGGACAGGGACTCGGTCAGCCCCAGCATTTT.

This clone was recorded once. This chain connects TRBV10-2 to TRBJ1-1; the D is unclear. The CDR3 runs to 14 residues. Trimming pared 3 bases from V and 1 base from J, leaving 9 bases between. Germline CDR1 and CDR2: WSHSY and SAAADI. DNA for the CDR3: TGCGCCAGCAGTGATTGGTACAAGAACACTGAAGCTTTCTTT. This encodes CASSDWYKNTEAFF.